This T cell receptor beta chain came from a study of shared clonotypes between healthy human individuals. Findings and limits, study-wide: Clonotype sharing among donors was thought likely to change with sequencing depth.

The CDR3 runs 16 residues. V lost 4 bases and J 6 bases, leaving 22 bases between the germline ends. Germline V lookup: CDR1 LGHNT, CDR2 FRNRAP. CD8 cells classed as naive were CD45RO-negative and positively selected for CCR7, excluding terminally differentiated effector memory CD45RA+ cells. For this clone: Its target is unknown.

Sequencing used immunoSEQ multiplex PCR; TCRdb keeps in-frame clones, though not all of them. The table shows over 2 million clones, with just under 95% occurring only once. The specimen was naive CD8+ T cells sorted from blood. This chain uses TRBV12-5 with TRBJ2-7; maybe TRBD2 (6 bases). The source of this sequence is a man aged 18 to 35 in good health. CDR3 region: CASGSPLSGLISEQYF. The CDR3 nucleotides read TGTGCTAGTGGTTCCCCGCTTAGCGGACTAATTAGCGAGCAGTACTTC.